This paragraph covers one T cell receptor beta chain sequence. Its antigen is unidentified. The data derive from a study of shared clonotypes between healthy human individuals. Notes on the study in general: Sampling involved blood alone; tissue repertoires likely differ.

Clones were read by immunoSEQ multiplex PCR, and TCRdb kept only the in-frame ones, dropping some. Here the sample spans some 1.5 million clones, under 99% being singletons. Caucasian adults living in Nashville, Tennessee, provided all samples. The CDR3 is 10 amino acids. The genes are TRBV21-1 and TRBJ2-7; the table's D gene call, TRBD2, was not cross checked with the DNA. TRBV21-1 constitutes a pseudogene. This TCR was recovered from a man aged 30 to 39 in good health. Sequencing input: naive CD4+ T cells sorted from blood. Subset described: CD45RA+ positively selected. CDR3 protein: CASSRYEQYF. CDR3 sequence (DNA): TGTGCCAGCAGTAGATACGAGCAGTACTTC.